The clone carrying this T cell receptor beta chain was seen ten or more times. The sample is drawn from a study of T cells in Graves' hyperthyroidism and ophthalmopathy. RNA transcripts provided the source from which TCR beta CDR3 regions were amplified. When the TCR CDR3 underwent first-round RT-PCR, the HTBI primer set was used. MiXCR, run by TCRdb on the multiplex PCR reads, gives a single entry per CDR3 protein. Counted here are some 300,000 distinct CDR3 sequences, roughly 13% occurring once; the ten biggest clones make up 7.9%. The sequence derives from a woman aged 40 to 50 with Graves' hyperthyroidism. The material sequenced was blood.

In DNA form, the CDR3 reads TGTGCCAGCAAAGGACAGGGTAACGAGCAGTACTTC. Amino acid sequence: CASKGQGNEQYF. The V and J genes are TRBV6-1 and TRBJ2-7, with 8 bases lining up with TRBD1. CDR1 and CDR2 (germline): MNHNS, SASEGT. The V segment lost 7 bases and the J segment 5 bases; nucleotides outside the gene matches: 4. This CDR3 has 12 residues.